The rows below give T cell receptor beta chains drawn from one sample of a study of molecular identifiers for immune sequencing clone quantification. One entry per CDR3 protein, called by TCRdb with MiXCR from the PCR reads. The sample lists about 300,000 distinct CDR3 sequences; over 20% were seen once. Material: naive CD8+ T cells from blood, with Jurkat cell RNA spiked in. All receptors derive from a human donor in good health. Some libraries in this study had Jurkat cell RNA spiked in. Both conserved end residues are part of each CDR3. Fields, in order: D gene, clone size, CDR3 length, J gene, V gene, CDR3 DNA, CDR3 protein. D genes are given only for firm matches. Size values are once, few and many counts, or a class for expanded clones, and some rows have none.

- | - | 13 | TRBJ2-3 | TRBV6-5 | TGTGCCAGCAGTCCGACAAGCGCAGATACGCAGTATTTT | CASSPTSADTQYF
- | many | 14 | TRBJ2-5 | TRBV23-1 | TGCGCCAGCAGAAGGTGGCGGGACCAAGAGACCCAGTACTTC | CASRRWRDQETQYF
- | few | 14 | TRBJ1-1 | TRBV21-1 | TGTGCCAGCAGCGCCCACAGGTTTATCCCTGAAGCTTTCTTT | CASSAHRFIPEAFF
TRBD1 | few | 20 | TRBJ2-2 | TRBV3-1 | TGTGCCAGCAGCCAAGAGGCGACAGGGGGGCCTAATACGACCACCGGGGAGCTGTTTTTT | CASSQEATGGPNTTTGELFF
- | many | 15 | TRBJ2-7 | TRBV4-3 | TGCGCCAGCAGCCAAGCTCCTAGGGGGGTAGACGAGCAGTACTTC | CASSQAPRGVDEQYF
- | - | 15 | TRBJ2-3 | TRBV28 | TGTGCCAGCAGTTTGAACGGCCGACGGACAGATACGCAGTATTTT | CASSLNGRRTDTQYF
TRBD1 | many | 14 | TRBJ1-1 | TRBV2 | TGTGCCAGCAGTGAAGGAACAGGGGAACCTGAAGCTTTCTTT | CASSEGTGEPEAFF
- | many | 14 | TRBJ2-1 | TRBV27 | TGTGCCAGCAGTCCCGACCGGTTTCCGACCGAGCAGTTCTTC | CASSPDRFPTEQFF
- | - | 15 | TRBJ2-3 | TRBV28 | TGTGCCAGCAGTTTTAGGCGGGAACTCACAGATACGCAGTATTTT | CASSFRRELTDTQYF
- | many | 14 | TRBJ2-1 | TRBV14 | TGTGCCAGCAGCCTTGCGGGGTCGTGGGATGAGCAGTTCTTC | CASSLAGSWDEQFF
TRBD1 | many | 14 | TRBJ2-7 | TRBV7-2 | TGTGCCAGCAGCTTAATGGGACAGGGATACGAGCAGTACTTC | CASSLMGQGYEQYF
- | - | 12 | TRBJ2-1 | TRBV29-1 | TGCAGCGCCCGAACCGACTACAATGAGCAGTCCTTC | CSARTDYNEQSF
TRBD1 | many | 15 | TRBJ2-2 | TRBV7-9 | TGTGCCAGCAGCTCCCGACAGGGGCCCCCCGGGGAGCTGTTTTTT | CASSSRQGPPGELFF
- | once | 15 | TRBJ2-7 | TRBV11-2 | TGTGCCAGCAGCCCTATCGACACCCGCTCCTACGAGCAGTACTTC | CASSPIDTRSYEQYF
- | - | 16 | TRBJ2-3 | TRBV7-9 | TGTGCCAGCAGAAATCTCGTGGGGTTCAGCACAGATACGCAGTATTTT | CASRNLVGFSTDTQYF
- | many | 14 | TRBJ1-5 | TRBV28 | TGTGCCAGCAGTTTAGGGGATCACAATCAGCCCCAGCATTTT | CASSLGDHNQPQHF
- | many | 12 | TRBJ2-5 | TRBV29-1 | TGCAGCGCATTGGGGAATGAAGAGACCCAGTACTTC | CSALGNEETQYF
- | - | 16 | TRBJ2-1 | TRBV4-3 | TGCGCCAGCAGCCTAAGTCGGGGACCCCCCTCCGGTGAGCAGTTCTTC | CASSLSRGPPSGEQFF
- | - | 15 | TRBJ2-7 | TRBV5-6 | TGTGCCAGCAGCCGGTGGACAGAGCCCTCCTACGAGCAGTACTTC | CASSRWTEPSYEQYF
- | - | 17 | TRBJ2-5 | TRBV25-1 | TGTGCCAGCGGCGCTTTAAAGAAACAGGGCGCGCGAGAGACCCAGTACTTC | CASGALKKQGARETQYF
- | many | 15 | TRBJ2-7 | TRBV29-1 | TGCAGCGTTGAAGATTCCGGTACGAGCTCCTACGAGCAGTACTTC | CSVEDSGTSSYEQYF
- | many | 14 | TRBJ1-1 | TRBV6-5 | TGTGCCAGCAGTCCCGGGGGGAGTTACACTGAAGCTTTCTTT | CASSPGGSYTEAFF
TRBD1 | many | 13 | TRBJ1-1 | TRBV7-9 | TGTGCCAGCAGGGGGACAGGGGGGGGTGAAGCTTTCTTT | CASRGTGGGEAFF
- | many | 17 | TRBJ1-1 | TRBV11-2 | TGTGCCAGCAACATGTGGGCCAGTCGGGAAACGAACACTGAAGCTTTCTTT | CASNMWASRETNTEAFF
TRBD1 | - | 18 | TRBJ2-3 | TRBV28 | TGTGCCAGCAGTCCCATTCGAACGGACAGGGGGATCACAGATACGCAGTATTTT | CASSPIRTDRGITDTQYF
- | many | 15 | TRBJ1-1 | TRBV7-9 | TGTGCCAGCAGCCCAGGGGACGGAATGAACACTGAAGCTTTCTTT | CASSPGDGMNTEAFF
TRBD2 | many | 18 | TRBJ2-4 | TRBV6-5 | TGTGCCAGCAGTTCAGCGGGAGAGGGGTGGCAGGTCAAAAACATTCAGTACTTC | CASSSAGEGWQVKNIQYF
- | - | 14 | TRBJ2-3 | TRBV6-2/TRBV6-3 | TGTGCCAGCAGAGAGGACGGACGCTGGGATACGCAGTATTTT | CASREDGRWDTQYF
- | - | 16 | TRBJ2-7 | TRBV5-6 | TGTGCCAGCAGACCGAGGAAGGGATATCCTACCTACGAGCAGTGCTTC | CASRPRKGYPTYEQCF
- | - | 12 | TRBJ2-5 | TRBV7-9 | TGTGCCAGCAGCCCCCGGCCGGAGACCCAGTACTTC | CASSPRPETQYF
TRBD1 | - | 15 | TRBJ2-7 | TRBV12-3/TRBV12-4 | TGTGCCAGCAGTTCCTCCGACAGGGGCCGCTACGAGCAGTACTTC | CASSSSDRGRYEQYF